These T cell receptor beta chains were read from a single sample in a study of blood T cell repertoires in COVID-19. Profiled with immunoSEQ multiplex PCR; TCRdb holds only in-frame clones, not every one. The table lists more than 90,000 clones, approximately 86% of them singletons. Input material: peripheral blood. These receptors were obtained from a human donor in a cohort sampled during active COVID-19. Both conserved end residues are part of each CDR3. The D gene is left open where the match is weak. Only some rows state a clone size, as once, few, many or a class for expanded clones.

V gene: TRBV28
D gene: TRBD1
clone size: once
J gene: TRBJ1-2
CDR3 DNA: TGTGCCAGCAGGCCCCAGGGGGCGCCAGGCTATGGCTACACCTTC
CDR3 protein: CASRPQGAPGYGYTF

V gene: TRBV7-7
D gene: TRBD2
clone size: NA
J gene: TRBJ2-5
CDR3 DNA: TGTGCCAGCAGCGCTAGCGGGAGGGCCGGAGAGACCCAGTACTTC
CDR3 protein: CASSASGRAGETQYF

V gene: TRBV28
D gene: TRBD2
clone size: NA
J gene: TRBJ2-1
CDR3 DNA: TGTGCCAGCAGAACTCTAGCGGGAGGGCCGGGTAATATTATTGAGCAGTTCTTC
CDR3 protein: CASRTLAGGPGNIIEQFF

V gene: TRBV7-9
D gene: NA
clone size: NA
J gene: TRBJ2-5
CDR3 DNA: TGTGCCAGCAGCTTAGGGAGGGGATCGGAGACCCAGTACTTC
CDR3 protein: CASSLGRGSETQYF

V gene: TRBV3-1/TRBV3-2
D gene: NA
clone size: NA
J gene: TRBJ1-3
CDR3 DNA: TGTGCCAGCAGCCTTCCGGGACTGAGCTCTGGAAACACCATATATTTT
CDR3 protein: CASSLPGLSSGNTIYF

V gene: TRBV6-5
D gene: TRBD1
clone size: NA
J gene: TRBJ1-2
CDR3 DNA: TGTGCCAGCACCCTGACAACAGGGGACCGGCGCTACACCTTC
CDR3 protein: CASTLTTGDRRYTF

V gene: TRBV12-3/TRBV12-4
D gene: NA
clone size: NA
J gene: TRBJ2-7
CDR3 DNA: TGTGCCAGCAGCTACCCGGGGTTCGAGCAGTACTTC
CDR3 protein: CASSYPGFEQYF

V gene: TRBV12-5
D gene: NA
clone size: NA
J gene: TRBJ1-3
CDR3 DNA: TGTGCTAGTGGTTTGTCCAGCTCTGGAAACACCATATATTTT
CDR3 protein: CASGLSSSGNTIYF

V gene: TRBV13
D gene: NA
clone size: NA
J gene: TRBJ2-7
CDR3 DNA: TGTGCCAGCAGCTTATCCCCTGACAGTGGGGGGTTCGAGCAGTACTTC
CDR3 protein: CASSLSPDSGGFEQYF

V gene: TRBV7-9
D gene: TRBD1
clone size: NA
J gene: TRBJ2-1
CDR3 DNA: TGTGCCAGCAGCCTACGAATAACAGGGGGCTCTAACAATGAGCAGTTCTTC
CDR3 protein: CASSLRITGGSNNEQFF

V gene: TRBV19
D gene: TRBD1
clone size: NA
J gene: TRBJ1-1
CDR3 DNA: TGTGCCAGTAGTACTAAGGGACAGTCTATGAACACTGAAGCTTTCTTT
CDR3 protein: CASSTKGQSMNTEAFF

V gene: TRBV4-2
D gene: NA
clone size: NA
J gene: TRBJ1-3
CDR3 DNA: TGTGCCAGCAGCCAAGATCGGGGGGTTCTGGGGAAGACTGGAAACACCATATATTTT
CDR3 protein: CASSQDRGVLGKTGNTIYF

V gene: TRBV19
D gene: NA
clone size: few
J gene: TRBJ2-7
CDR3 DNA: TGTGCCAGTAGTGGCGGGCCGGGCGGCTACGAGCAGTACTTC
CDR3 protein: CASSGGPGGYEQYF

V gene: TRBV7-6
D gene: TRBD2
clone size: once
J gene: TRBJ2-3
CDR3 DNA: TGTGCCAGCACGGCGGGAGGTACCGGAGATACGCAGTATTTT
CDR3 protein: CASTAGGTGDTQYF

V gene: TRBV29-1
D gene: TRBD2
clone size: NA
J gene: TRBJ2-3
CDR3 DNA: TGCAGCTCCCTAGCGGGGAGCGCAGATACGCAGTATTTT
CDR3 protein: CSSLAGSADTQYF

V gene: TRBV28
D gene: NA
clone size: NA
J gene: TRBJ2-4
CDR3 DNA: TGTGCCAGCAGTCTCCGAACAGGGCGTCAAAACTTCGGATTC
CDR3 protein: CASSLRTGRQNFGF

V gene: TRBV29-1
D gene: TRBD1
clone size: NA
J gene: TRBJ1-5
CDR3 DNA: TGCAGCGTGCGGACAGGGGGTAGCAATCAGCCCCAGCATTTT
CDR3 protein: CSVRTGGSNQPQHF

V gene: TRBV7-8
D gene: TRBD2
clone size: NA
J gene: TRBJ2-3
CDR3 DNA: TGTGCCAGCAGCCGGAGCGGGATAGCCACAGATACGCAGTATTTT
CDR3 protein: CASSRSGIATDTQYF

V gene: TRBV11-2
D gene: NA
clone size: NA
J gene: TRBJ2-7
CDR3 DNA: TGTGCCAGCAGCCGTGGCGGATACGAGCAGTACTTC
CDR3 protein: CASSRGGYEQYF

V gene: TRBV7-3
D gene: NA
clone size: NA
J gene: TRBJ2-1
CDR3 DNA: TGTGCCAGCAGCCCCGCCACAGGATACAATGAGCAGTTCTTC
CDR3 protein: CASSPATGYNEQFF

V gene: TRBV11-2
D gene: TRBD1
clone size: NA
J gene: TRBJ2-1
CDR3 DNA: TGTGCCAGCAGTAAACAGGGGCTAGGGGGCAATGAGCAGTTCTTC
CDR3 protein: CASSKQGLGGNEQFF

V gene: TRBV14
D gene: NA
clone size: NA
J gene: TRBJ2-5
CDR3 DNA: TGTGCCAGCAGCCTAAACAGGGCCCAAGAGACCCAGTACTTC
CDR3 protein: CASSLNRAQETQYF

V gene: TRBV7-3
D gene: TRBD1
clone size: few
J gene: TRBJ1-6
CDR3 DNA: TGTGCCAGCAGCTTAACCGGGACAGTTCATGCCTCTTCACCCCTCCACTTT
CDR3 protein: CASSLTGTVHASSPLHF

V gene: TRBV29-1
D gene: TRBD1
clone size: NA
J gene: TRBJ2-4
CDR3 DNA: TGCAGCGTTGGAGAATACAGGGGGGCCAAAAACATTCAGTACTTC
CDR3 protein: CSVGEYRGAKNIQYF

V gene: TRBV7-2
D gene: TRBD1
clone size: NA
J gene: TRBJ2-3
CDR3 DNA: TGTGCCAGCAGCTCGGGACAGGGGGCAGGTACGCAGTATTTT
CDR3 protein: CASSSGQGAGTQYF